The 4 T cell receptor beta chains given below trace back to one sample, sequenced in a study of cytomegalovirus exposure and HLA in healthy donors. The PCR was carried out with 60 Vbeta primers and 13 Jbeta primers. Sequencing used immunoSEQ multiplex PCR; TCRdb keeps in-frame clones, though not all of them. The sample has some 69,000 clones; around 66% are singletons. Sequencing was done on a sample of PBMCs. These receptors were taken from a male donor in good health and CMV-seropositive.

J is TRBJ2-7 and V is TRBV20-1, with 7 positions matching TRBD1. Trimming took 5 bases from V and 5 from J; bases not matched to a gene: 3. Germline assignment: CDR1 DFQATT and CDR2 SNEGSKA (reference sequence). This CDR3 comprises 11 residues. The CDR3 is CSADTGDEQYF. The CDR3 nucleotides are TGCAGTGCTGATACAGGGGACGAGCAGTACTTC.

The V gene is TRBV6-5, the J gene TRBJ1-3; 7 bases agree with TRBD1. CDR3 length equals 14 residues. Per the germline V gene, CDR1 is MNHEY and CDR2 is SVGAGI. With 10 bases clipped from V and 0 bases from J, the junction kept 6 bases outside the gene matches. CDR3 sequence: CATIRDSSGNTIYF. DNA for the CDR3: TGTGCCACCATAAGGGACAGCTCTGGAAACACCATATATTTT.

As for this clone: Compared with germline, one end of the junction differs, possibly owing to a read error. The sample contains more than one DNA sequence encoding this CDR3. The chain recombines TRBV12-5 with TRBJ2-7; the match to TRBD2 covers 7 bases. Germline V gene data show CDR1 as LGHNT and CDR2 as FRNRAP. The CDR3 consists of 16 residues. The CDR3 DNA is TGCGCTAGTGGTTTGGTACTAGCGCCGCGATCCTACGAGCAGTACTTC. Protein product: CASGLVLAPRSYEQYF.

CDR3 DNA sequence: TGTGCCATCAGTGGGGCCCCGGGACAGCTGAACACTGAAGCTTTCTTT. Amino acid sequence: CAISGAPGQLNTEAFF. The gene calls are TRBV10-3 and TRBJ1-1, with 7 bases that match TRBD1. Trimming took 4 bases from V and 0 from J; bases not matched to a gene: 8. Germline CDR1 reads ENHRY; CDR2 reads SYGVKD. The CDR3 extends over 16 amino acids.